This T cell receptor (beta chain) is drawn from a study of T cell responses to AZD1222 COVID-19 vaccine. Worth noting for this clone: Antigen unknown.

Study-wide results and caveats: Among those given AZD1222, only six or seven were seropositive at baseline. Donors were largely white British and mainly female; clonal diversity was possibly underestimated.

Profiled with immunoSEQ multiplex PCR; TCRdb holds only in-frame clones, not every one. The sample lists 150,000 to 200,000 clones, about nine tenths occurring once. Sequencing was performed on peripheral blood, taken 28 days after the second AZD1222 dose. The origin of this receptor is an adult who received the AZD1222 COVID-19 vaccine.

CDR3 loop: CASSTGFQFNQPQHF. CDR3 bases: TGTGCCAGCAGTACAGGGTTTCAATTCAATCAGCCCCAGCATTTT. The rearrangement links TRBV6-6 to TRBJ1-5, with a weak D call TRBD1 (6 bases). Germline lookup yields CDR1 MNHNY and CDR2 SVGAGI (reference sequence). The germline V and J ends were trimmed by 5 bases and 3 bases, with 14 bases remaining between them. The CDR3 extends over 15 amino acids.